Included here is one T cell receptor beta chain sequence, with context. This sample stems from a study of blood T cell repertoires in COVID-19. Profiled with immunoSEQ multiplex PCR; TCRdb holds only in-frame clones, not every one. This table has approximately 120,000 clones, more than 60% appearing once. This CDR3 is built from 14 residues. In germline, CDR1 is MNHNY, CDR2 SVGAGI (reference sequence). Trimming took 1 base from V and 4 from J; bases not matched to a gene: 2. The chain combines TRBV6-6 with TRBJ2-5, with 8 bases lining up with TRBD1. This TCR was sampled from a woman between 65 and 79 years old with acute or convalescent COVID-19. The sequencing sample was made of peripheral blood. The CDR3 DNA is TGTGCCAGCAGTTACTTACAGGGGGTAGAGACCCAGTACTTC. Translated, it gives CASSYLQGVETQYF.